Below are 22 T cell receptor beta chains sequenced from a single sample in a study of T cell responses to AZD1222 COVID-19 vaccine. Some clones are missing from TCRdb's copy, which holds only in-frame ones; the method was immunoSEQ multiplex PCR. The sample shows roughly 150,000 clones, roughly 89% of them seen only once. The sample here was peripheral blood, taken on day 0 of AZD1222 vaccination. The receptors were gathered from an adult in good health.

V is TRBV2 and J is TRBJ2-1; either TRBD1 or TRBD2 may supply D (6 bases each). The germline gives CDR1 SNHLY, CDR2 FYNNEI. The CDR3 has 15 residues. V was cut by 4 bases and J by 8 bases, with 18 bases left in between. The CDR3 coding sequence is TGTGCCAGCAGTGGCCGGGGGCGGGGTTACGATGAGCAGTTCTTC. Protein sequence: CASSGRGRGYDEQFF. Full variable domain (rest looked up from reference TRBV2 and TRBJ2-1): EPEVTQTPSHQVTQMGQEVILRCVPISNHLYFYWYRQILGQKVEFLVSFYNNEISEKSEIFDDQFSVERPDGSNFTLKIRSTKLEDSAMYFCASSGRGRGYDEQFFGPGTRLTVL.

The CDR3 sequence: CSAMPQGKAFF. Written as DNA, the CDR3 is TGCAGTGCTATGCCTCAGGGAAAAGCTTTCTTT. The chain is built from TRBV20-1 and TRBJ1-1; tentative D call: TRBD1 (5 bases). Trimming took off 4 bases at V and 9 bases at J, with 12 bases between the two ends. This CDR3 is 11 amino acids long. Germline V CDR1 and CDR2: DFQATT, SNEGSKA (reference sequence).

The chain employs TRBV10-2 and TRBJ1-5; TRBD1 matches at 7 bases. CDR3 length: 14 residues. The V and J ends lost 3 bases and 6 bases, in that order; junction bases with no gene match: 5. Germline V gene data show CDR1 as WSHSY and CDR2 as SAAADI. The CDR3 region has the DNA TGCGCCAGCAGTGACCGACAGGGCCGTCAGCCCCAGCATTTT. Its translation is CASSDRQGRQPQHF.

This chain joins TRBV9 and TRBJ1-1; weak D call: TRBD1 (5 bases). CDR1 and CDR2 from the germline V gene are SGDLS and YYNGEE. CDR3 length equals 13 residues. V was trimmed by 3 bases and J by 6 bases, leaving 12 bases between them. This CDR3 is CASSERGLAEAFF. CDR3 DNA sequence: TGTGCCAGCAGCGAAAGGGGATTGGCTGAAGCTTTCTTT.

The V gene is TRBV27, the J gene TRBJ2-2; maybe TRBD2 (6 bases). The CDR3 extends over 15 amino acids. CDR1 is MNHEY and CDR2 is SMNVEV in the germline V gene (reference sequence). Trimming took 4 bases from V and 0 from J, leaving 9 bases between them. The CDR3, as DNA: TGTGCCAGCAGTTCCGGGAGTTCGAACACCGGGGAGCTGTTTTTT. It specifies CASSSGSSNTGELFF.

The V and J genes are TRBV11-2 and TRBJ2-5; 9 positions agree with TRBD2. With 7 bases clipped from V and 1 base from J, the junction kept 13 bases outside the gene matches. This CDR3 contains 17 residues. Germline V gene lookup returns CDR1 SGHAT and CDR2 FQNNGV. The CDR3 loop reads CASNTGLAGAPQETQYF. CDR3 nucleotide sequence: TGTGCCAGCAATACCGGATTAGCGGGGGCCCCCCAAGAGACCCAGTACTTC.

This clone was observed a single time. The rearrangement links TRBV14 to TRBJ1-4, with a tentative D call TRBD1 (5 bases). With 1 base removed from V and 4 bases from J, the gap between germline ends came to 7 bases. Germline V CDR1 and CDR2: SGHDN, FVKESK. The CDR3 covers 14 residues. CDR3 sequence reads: CASSQGDFNEKLFF. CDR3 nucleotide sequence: TGTGCCAGCAGCCAAGGGGACTTTAATGAAAAACTGTTTTTT.

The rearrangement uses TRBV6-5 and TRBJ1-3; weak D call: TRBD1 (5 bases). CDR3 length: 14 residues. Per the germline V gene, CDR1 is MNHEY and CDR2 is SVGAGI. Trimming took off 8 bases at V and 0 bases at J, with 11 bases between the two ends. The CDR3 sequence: CASAGRNSGNTIYF. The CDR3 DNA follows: TGTGCCAGCGCGGGACGGAACTCTGGAAACACCATATATTTT.

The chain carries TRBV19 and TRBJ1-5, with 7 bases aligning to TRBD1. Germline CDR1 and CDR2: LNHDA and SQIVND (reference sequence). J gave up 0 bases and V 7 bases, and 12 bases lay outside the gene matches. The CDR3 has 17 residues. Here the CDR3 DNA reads TGTGCCAGTATTCCGGTGCAGGGGGGGATTAGCAATCAGCCCCAGCATTTT. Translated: CASIPVQGGISNQPQHF.

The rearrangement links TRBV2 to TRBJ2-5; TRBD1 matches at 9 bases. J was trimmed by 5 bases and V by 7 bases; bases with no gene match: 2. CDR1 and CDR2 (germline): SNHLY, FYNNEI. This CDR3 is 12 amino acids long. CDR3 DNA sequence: TGTGCCAGCACACAGGGGGCCGAGACCCAGTACTTC. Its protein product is CASTQGAETQYF.

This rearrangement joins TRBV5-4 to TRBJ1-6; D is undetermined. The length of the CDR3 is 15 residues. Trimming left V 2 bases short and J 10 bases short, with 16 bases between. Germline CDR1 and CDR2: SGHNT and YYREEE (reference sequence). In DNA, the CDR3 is TGTGCCAGCAGCTTAGACCGGGTTAGAGGGTCACCCCTCCACTTT. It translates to CASSLDRVRGSPLHF.

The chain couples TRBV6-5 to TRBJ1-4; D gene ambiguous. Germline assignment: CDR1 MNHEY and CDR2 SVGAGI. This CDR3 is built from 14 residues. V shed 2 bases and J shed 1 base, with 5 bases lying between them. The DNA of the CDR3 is TGTGCCAGCAGTTACCGGCAAACTAATGAAAAACTGTTTTTT. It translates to CASSYRQTNEKLFF.

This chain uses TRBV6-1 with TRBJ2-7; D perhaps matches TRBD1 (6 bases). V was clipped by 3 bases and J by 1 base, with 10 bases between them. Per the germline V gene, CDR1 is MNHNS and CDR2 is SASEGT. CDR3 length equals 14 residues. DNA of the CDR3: TGTGCCAGCAGTGATTCCCAGGGGTCCTACGAGCAGTACTTC. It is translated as CASSDSQGSYEQYF.

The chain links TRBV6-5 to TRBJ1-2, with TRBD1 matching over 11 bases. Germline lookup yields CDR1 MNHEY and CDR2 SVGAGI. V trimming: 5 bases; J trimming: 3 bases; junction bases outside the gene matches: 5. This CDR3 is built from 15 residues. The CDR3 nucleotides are TGTGCCAGCAGTCCTTGGGACAGGGGGGACTATGGCTACACCTTC. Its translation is CASSPWDRGDYGYTF.

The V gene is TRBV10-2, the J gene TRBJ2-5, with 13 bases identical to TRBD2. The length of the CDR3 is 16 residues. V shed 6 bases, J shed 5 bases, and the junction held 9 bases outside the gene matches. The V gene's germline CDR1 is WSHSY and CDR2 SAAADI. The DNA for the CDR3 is TGCGCCAGCAGGGAACTAGCGGGAGGGCCAATGGAGACCCAGTACTTC. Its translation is CASRELAGGPMETQYF.

The CDR3 loop is CASRGTSYNSPLHF. CDR3 coding DNA: TGTGCCAGCAGGGGGACGTCATATAATTCACCCCTCCACTTT. V is TRBV27 and J is TRBJ1-6, with a possible D match to TRBD1 (5 bases). CDR1 is MNHEY and CDR2 is SMNVEV in the germline V gene (reference sequence). Trimming cost V 6 bases and J 4 bases, with 10 bases left between them. The CDR3 spans 14 residues.

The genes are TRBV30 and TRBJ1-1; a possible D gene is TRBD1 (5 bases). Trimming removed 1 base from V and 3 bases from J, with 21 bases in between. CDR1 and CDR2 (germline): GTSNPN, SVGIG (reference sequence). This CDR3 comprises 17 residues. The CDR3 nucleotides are TGTGCCTGGAGTGCCTTCCACCGCCGGGGCCGGCACACTGAAGCTTTCTTT. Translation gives CAWSAFHRRGRHTEAFF.

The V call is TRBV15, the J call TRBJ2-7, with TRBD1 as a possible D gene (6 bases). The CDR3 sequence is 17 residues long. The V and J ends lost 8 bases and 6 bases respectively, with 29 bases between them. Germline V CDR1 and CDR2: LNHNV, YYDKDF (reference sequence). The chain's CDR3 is CATDRWKETTGPREQYF. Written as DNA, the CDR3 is TGTGCCACCGATCGCTGGAAAGAGACGACAGGCCCCCGCGAGCAGTACTTC.

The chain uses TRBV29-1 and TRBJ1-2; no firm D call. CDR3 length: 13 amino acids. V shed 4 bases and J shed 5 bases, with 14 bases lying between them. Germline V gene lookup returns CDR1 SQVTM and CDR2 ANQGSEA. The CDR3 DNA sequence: TGCAGCGTTGTGTTTACGGATGTTTATGGCTACACCTTC. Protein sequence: CSVVFTDVYGYTF.

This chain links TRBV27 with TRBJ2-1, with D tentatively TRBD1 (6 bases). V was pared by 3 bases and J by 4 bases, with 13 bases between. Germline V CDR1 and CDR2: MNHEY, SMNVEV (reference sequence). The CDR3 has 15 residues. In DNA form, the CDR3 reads TGTGCCAGCAGTTTGAGAGGGACAACTTACAATGAGCAGTTCTTC. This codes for CASSLRGTTYNEQFF.

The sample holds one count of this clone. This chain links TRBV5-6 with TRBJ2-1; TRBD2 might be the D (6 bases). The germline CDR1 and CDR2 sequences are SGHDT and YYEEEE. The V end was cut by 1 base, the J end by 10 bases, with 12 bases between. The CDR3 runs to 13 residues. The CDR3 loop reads CASSLTGGREQFF. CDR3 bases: TGTGCCAGCAGCTTGACCGGGGGAAGGGAGCAGTTCTTC.

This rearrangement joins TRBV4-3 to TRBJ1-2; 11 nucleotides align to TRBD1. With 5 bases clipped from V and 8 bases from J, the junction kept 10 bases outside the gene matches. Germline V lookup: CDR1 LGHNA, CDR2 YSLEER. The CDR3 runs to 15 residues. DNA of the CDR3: TGCGCCAGCAGCGAGAGGACAGGGGGCACAAGGGGCTACACCTTC. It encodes CASSERTGGTRGYTF.